The sequence of this TCR beta chain was determined in a study of CD8+ T cells in alopecia areata. Whole-study context: Spontaneous alopecia affected the approximately 6-13-month-old C3H/HeJ graft donors, whose skin was transplanted to roughly 7-11-week-old female C3H/HeJ mice.

General study points: TCR sharing across patients was less clear than in mice, possibly HLA-related. Lesional tissue from the scalp (especially in alopecia totalis/universalis) showed higher clonality than normal scalp. Sequencing of scalp samples also includes resident alphabeta T cells from normal skin.

The CDR3 sequence is 14 residues long. Trimming took off 3 bases at V and 1 base at J, with 7 bases between the two ends. CDR1 is FNHDT, CDR2 SITEND, per germline (reference sequence). Reverse transcription of extracted RNA yielded cDNA, which provided the sequencing template. TCRdb keeps only in-frame clones here, not all; method: immunoSEQ multiplex PCR. The sample presents about 270,000 clones, none singletons. This clone turned up a few times. Antigen unknown. The gene names given are mouse names. The sequence runs out 4 residues before the end of the CDR3; the remainder is reconstructed from the germline J gene. Cells from pooled cutaneous lymph nodes were sorted by CD4, CD8alpha, NKG2D, NKG2ACE and other markers.

The source of this sequence is a C3H/HeJ mouse with alopecia areata. For this strain, the MHC haplotype corresponds to H2-k. The chain is built from TRBV19 and TRBJ2-2, with D possibly matching TRBD1 (5 bases). The sample consisted of CD4+ T cells sorted from a lymph node. The part of the CDR3 DNA that was read is TGTGCCAGCAGTAAGACAGAAAACACCGGG. It translates to CASSKTENTG. The full CDR3 protein is CASSKTENTGQLYF. The complete variable domain, with remaining parts taken from reference TRBV19 and TRBJ2-2, reads GGIITQTPKFLIGQEGQKLTLKCQQNFNHDTMYWYRQDSGKGLRLIYYSITENDLQKGDLSEGYDASREKKSSFSLTVTSAQKNEMAVFLCASSKTENTGQLYFGEGSKLTVL.